What follows are 8 T cell receptor beta chains derived from one specimen sequenced in a study of T cell responses to AZD1222 COVID-19 vaccine. The method was immunoSEQ multiplex PCR; TCRdb's version includes in-frame clones alone and lacks a portion of them. The sample includes roughly 80,000 clones, about 91% of them seen just once. The specimen was peripheral blood, collected on day 0 of AZD1222 vaccination. The receptors were sampled from an adult in good health.

The chain combines TRBV5-1 with TRBJ1-4, with a weak D call TRBD1 (6 bases). The CDR3 length is 14 residues. Germline V lookup: CDR1 SGHRS, CDR2 YFSETQ. With 1 base removed from V and 5 bases from J, the gap between germline ends came to 9 bases. The CDR3 sequence: CASSLTGMNEKLFF. CDR3 DNA: TGCGCCAGCAGCTTGACAGGGATGAATGAAAAACTGTTTTTT.

The J gene is TRBJ2-6, the V gene TRBV28, with D hard to call. In germline, CDR1 is MDHEN, CDR2 SYDVKM. Trimming removed 4 bases at V and 0 bases at J, with 10 bases between. The length of the CDR3 is 16 residues. The CDR3 DNA is TGTGCCAGCAGTTCCCCTCGGTACTCTGGGGCCAACGTCCTGACTTTC. Translation gives CASSSPRYSGANVLTF.

V is TRBV14 and J is TRBJ1-4; no firm D call. Germline CDR1 is SGHDN and CDR2 is FVKESK. The V gene lost 1 base and the J gene lost 10 bases, with 13 bases spanning the gap. CDR3 length equals 14 residues. The CDR3 spells CASSQVFAAGKLFF. CDR3 coding DNA: TGTGCCAGCAGCCAAGTTTTCGCAGCCGGAAAACTGTTTTTT.

The V and J genes are TRBV9 and TRBJ1-4; TRBD1 agrees at 8 bases. Trimming took 3 bases from V and 3 from J; bases not matched to a gene: 10. The CDR3 spans 17 residues. Germline CDR1 and CDR2: SGDLS and YYNGEE. CDR3 bases: TGTGCCAGCAGCGAAACTACAGGGGGACCTGCTAATGAAAAACTGTTTTTT. Translation gives CASSETTGGPANEKLFF.

This clone has more than one count but fewer than ten. The DNA of the CDR3 is TGTGCCAGCAGTGACAGGGTTTACTATGGCTACACCTTC. This gives the protein CASSDRVYYGYTF. The rearrangement uses TRBV12-3 or TRBV12-4 and TRBJ1-2, with 7 bases fitting TRBD1. The CDR3 consists of 13 residues. The V segment lost 5 bases and the J segment 3 bases; nucleotides outside the gene matches: 3.

CDR3 in DNA: TGCGCCAGCAGCCTTCAGGGACAGGGGAACACTGAAGCTTTCTTT. Amino acid sequence: CASSLQGQGNTEAFF. The chain couples TRBV4-1 to TRBJ1-1; 9 nucleotides align to TRBD1. Per the germline V gene, CDR1 is MGHRA and CDR2 is YSYEKL. The CDR3 is 15 amino acids. The trim removed 4 bases at V and 1 base at J, leaving 4 bases unmatched.

This sequence joins TRBV28 and TRBJ1-5; no clear D gene. This CDR3 contains 17 residues. The germline gives CDR1 MDHEN, CDR2 SYDVKM. V was pared by 4 bases and J by 0 bases, with 16 bases between. The CDR3 nucleotides read TGTGCCAGCAGTTCAAGTCAGGTCTTCCCTAGCAATCAGCCCCAGCATTTT. Its translation: CASSSSQVFPSNQPQHF. Complete variable domain (other parts from reference TRBV28 and TRBJ1-5): DVKVTQSSRYLVKRTGEKVFLECVQDMDHENMFWYRQDPGLGLRLIYFSYDVKMKEKGDIPEGYSVSREKKERFSLILESASTNQTSMYLCASSSSQVFPSNQPQHFGDGTRLSIL.

In its sample, this clone was seen a few times. CDR3 in amino acids: CASGQGARGTDTQYF. The DNA of the CDR3 is TGTGCCAGCGGACAGGGGGCGAGGGGCACAGATACGCAGTATTTT. The V call is TRBV2, the J call TRBJ2-3; 11 bases align to TRBD1. Germline V lookup: CDR1 SNHLY, CDR2 FYNNEI. The CDR3 totals 15 residues. V lost 8 bases to trimming and J lost 1 base; unmatched junction nucleotides: 5.